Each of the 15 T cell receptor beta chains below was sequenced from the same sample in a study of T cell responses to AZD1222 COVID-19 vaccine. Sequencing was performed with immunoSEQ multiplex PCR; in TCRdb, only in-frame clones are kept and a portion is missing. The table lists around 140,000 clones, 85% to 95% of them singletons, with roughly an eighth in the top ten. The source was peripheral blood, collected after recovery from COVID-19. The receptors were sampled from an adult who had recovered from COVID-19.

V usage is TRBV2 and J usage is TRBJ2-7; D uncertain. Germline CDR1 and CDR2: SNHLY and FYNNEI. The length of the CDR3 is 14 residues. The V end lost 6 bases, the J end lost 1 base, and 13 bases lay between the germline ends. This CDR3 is CASSPGRASYEQYF. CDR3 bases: TGTGCCAGCAGCCCGGGCCGTGCGTCCTACGAGCAGTACTTC.

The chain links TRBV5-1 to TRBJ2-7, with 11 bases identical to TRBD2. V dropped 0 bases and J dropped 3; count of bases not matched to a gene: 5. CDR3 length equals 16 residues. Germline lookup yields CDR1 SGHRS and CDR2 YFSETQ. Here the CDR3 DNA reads TGCGCCAGCAGCTTGGCCACTAGCGGGAGAGGCTACGAGCAGTACTTC. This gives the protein CASSLATSGRGYEQYF.

The CDR3 coding sequence is TGTGCCAGCAGCTTAGTCTTCGGGACTAGCGGGAGGGATGAGCAGTTCTTC. Protein sequence: CASSLVFGTSGRDEQFF. The chain couples TRBV11-3 to TRBJ2-1, with TRBD2 identical over 16 bases. The germline CDR1 and CDR2 sequences are SGHNT and YENEEA. The CDR3 is 17 amino acids. Unmatched junction bases numbered 5, after V lost 1 base and J lost 8 bases.

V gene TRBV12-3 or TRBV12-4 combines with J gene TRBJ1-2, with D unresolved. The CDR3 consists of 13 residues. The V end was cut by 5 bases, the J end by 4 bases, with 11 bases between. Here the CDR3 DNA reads TGTGCCAGCAGTCTGGGAGACGGCTATGGCTACACCTTC. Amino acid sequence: CASSLGDGYGYTF.

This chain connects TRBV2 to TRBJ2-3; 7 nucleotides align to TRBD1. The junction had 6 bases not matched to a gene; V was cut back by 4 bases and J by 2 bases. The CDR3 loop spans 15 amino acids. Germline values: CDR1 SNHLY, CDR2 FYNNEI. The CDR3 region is CASSVLGGHTDTQYF. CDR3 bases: TGTGCCAGCAGTGTACTAGGGGGCCACACAGATACGCAGTATTTT.

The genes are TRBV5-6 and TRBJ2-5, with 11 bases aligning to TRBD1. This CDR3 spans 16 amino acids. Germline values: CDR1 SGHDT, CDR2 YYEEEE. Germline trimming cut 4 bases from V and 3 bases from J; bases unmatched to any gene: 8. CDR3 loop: CASSPMGQGEEETQYF. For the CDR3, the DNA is TGTGCCAGCAGCCCAATGGGACAGGGGGAAGAAGAGACCCAGTACTTC.

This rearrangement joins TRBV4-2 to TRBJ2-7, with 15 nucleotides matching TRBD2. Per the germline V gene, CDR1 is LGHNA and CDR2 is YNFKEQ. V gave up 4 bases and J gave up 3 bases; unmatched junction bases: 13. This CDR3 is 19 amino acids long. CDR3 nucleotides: TGTGCCAGCAGCCTTAATGTCCCGGGACTAGCGGGAGGAAGCTACGAGCAGTACTTC. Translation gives CASSLNVPGLAGGSYEQYF.

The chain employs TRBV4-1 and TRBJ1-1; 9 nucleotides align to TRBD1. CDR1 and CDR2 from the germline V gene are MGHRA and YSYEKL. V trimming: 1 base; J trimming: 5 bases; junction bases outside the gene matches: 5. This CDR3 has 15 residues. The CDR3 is CASSQVGQGWTEAFF. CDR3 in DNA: TGCGCCAGCAGCCAAGTTGGACAGGGGTGGACTGAAGCTTTCTTT.

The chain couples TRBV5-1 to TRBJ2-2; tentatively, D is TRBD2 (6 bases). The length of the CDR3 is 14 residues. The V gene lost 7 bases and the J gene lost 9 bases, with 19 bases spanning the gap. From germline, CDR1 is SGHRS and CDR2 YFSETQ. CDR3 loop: CASFVWDSSRELFF. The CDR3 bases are TGCGCCAGCTTCGTGTGGGACTCCTCCCGGGAGCTGTTTTTT.

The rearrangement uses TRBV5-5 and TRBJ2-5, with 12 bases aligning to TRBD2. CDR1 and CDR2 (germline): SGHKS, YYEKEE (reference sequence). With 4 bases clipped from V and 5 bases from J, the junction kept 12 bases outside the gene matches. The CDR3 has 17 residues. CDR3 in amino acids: CASSATSGRPSGETQYF. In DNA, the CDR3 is TGTGCCAGCAGCGCTACTAGCGGGAGGCCCTCCGGGGAGACCCAGTACTTC.

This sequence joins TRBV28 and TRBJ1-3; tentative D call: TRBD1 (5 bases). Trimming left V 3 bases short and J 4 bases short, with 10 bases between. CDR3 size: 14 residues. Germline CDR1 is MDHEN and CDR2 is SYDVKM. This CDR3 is CASSLMTAGNTIYF. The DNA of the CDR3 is TGTGCCAGCAGTTTGATGACAGCCGGAAACACCATATATTTT.

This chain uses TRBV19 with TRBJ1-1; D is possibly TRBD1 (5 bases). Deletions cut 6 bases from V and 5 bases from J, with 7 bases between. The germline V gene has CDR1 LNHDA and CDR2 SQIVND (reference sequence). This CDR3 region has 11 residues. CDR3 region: CASRRGTEAFF. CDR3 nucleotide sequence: TGTGCCAGTAGGAGGGGAACTGAAGCTTTCTTT. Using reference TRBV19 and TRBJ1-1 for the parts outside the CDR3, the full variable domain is DGGITQSPKYLFRKEGQNVTLSCEQNLNHDAMYWYRQDPGQGLRLIYYSQIVNDFQKGDIAEGYSVSREKKESFPLTVTSAQKNPTAFYLCASRRGTEAFFGQGTRLTVV.

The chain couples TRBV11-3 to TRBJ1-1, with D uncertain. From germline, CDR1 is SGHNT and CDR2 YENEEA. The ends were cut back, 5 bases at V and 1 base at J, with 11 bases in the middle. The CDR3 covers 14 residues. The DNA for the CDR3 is TGTGCCAGCAGCCGAGGAGGTCAGAACACTGAAGCTTTCTTT. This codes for CASSRGGQNTEAFF.

In DNA, the CDR3 is TGTGCCAGCAGTCCTAGGAGAGTATTCTACGAGCAGTACTTC. Translation: CASSPRRVFYEQYF. This sequence joins TRBV6-5 and TRBJ2-7; D not resolved. This CDR3 is 14 amino acids long. The germline CDR1 and CDR2 sequences are MNHEY and SVGAGI. Trimming left V 5 bases short and J 3 bases short, with 14 bases between.

Written as DNA, the CDR3 is TGTGCCAGCAGTTTAATTGCGGGAGGGGTCGGCGAGCAGTACTTC. It encodes CASSLIAGGVGEQYF. The J gene is TRBJ2-7, the V gene TRBV27; TRBD2 matches 9 bases. The CDR3 is made up of 15 amino acids. The ends lost 2 bases at V and 6 bases at J; junction bases unmatched: 8. Germline CDR1 is MNHEY and CDR2 is SMNVEV (reference sequence).